This is a list of T cell receptor beta chains from one sample in a study of CXCR3-negative and CXCR3-positive naive CD8 T cells. TCRdb reprocessed the 5' RACE reads; each CDR3 protein has one entry and no DNA is given. The table lists over 150,000 distinct CDR3 sequences. Sequenced sample: naive CXCR3+ CD8+ T cells from blood. These receptors all stem from a human donor in good health. Some clones in this sample may be carry-over from other donors' samples. Each CDR3 is given with its conserved first and last residue.

V	J	CDR3
TRBV6-1	TRBJ1-2	CASLQGSYGYTF
TRBV12-3/TRBV12-4	TRBJ2-1	CASSLLGHQNEQFF
TRBV5-1	TRBJ2-1	CASDPRAGTAAHEQFF
TRBV29-1	TRBJ1-2	CSVVSQGTPNYGYTF
TRBV5-1	TRBJ2-7	CASSFISGISYEQYF
TRBV29-1	TRBJ2-7	CSVGGQREGQYF
TRBV29-1	TRBJ2-7	CSVRGAGESSYEQYF
TRBV5-5	TRBJ2-7	CASSLTLSNEQYF
TRBV29-1	TRBJ2-7	CSVARDAYEQYF
TRBV5-6	TRBJ1-5	CASSTGTNQPQHF
TRBV27	TRBJ2-6	CASSFFSGANVLTF
TRBV7-9	TRBJ2-7	CASSHPQSYEQYF
TRBV7-3	TRBJ2-7	CASSFDRGYEQYF
TRBV5-1	TRBJ2-1	CASSFRDRDFDEQFF
TRBV10-2	TRBJ2-5	CASSGSSGYQETQYF
TRBV7-9	TRBJ2-6	CAEAPTIGPRANFLTF
TRBV30	TRBJ1-5	CAWSSSRFYQPQHF
TRBV28	TRBJ2-5	CASSFPPPQGLDGNQIQETQYF
TRBV6-5	TRBJ2-3	CASSSTGSSTDTQYF
TRBV6-8	TRBJ1-5	CASSYSMPRRPKIYSNQPQHF
TRBV29-1	TRBJ1-3	CSVPGDGNTIYF
TRBV7-9	TRBJ1-1	CASSGGQGASTEAFF
TRBV6-6	TRBJ1-1	CASDDLLGATEAFF
TRBV4-1	TRBJ2-7	CASSQGNPYYEQYF
TRBV20-1	TRBJ2-3	CSAEDQGVGTRTDTQYF
TRBV12-3/TRBV12-4	TRBJ2-1	CASRAPGAYNEQFF
TRBV7-9	TRBJ2-1	CASSLKFGTTCNEQFF
TRBV7-9	TRBJ1-1	CATYERDTEAFF
TRBV10-2	TRBJ2-2	CASRTIAGDNTGELFF
TRBV13	TRBJ2-5	CASSLRQLETQYF
TRBV13	TRBJ2-3	CASSLRVAATTDTQYF